This is a list of T cell receptor beta chains from one sample in a study of OX40 agonist ivuxolimab in advanced cancers. Libraries were prepared by immunoSEQ multiplex PCR; TCRdb keeps only in-frame clonotypes and omits some of them. This sample has 50,000 to 65,000 clones, with 80% to 90% found just once. The sequencing used CD4+ or CD8+ T cells sorted from blood, collected in a trial of the OX40 agonist ivuxolimab. These receptors were collected from an adult with an advanced solid tumor such as melanoma, head and neck, liver or kidney cancer. The CDR3 runs from the conserved cysteine through the conserved F or W. D genes are given only for firm matches. Rows give clone size only sometimes, using once, few, many, or a class for an expanded clone.

v_gene	len	d_gene	j_gene	abundance	CDR3aa	CDR3nt
TRBV29-1	16	TRBD2	TRBJ2-7	few	CSVEAHTSGEVYEQYF	TGCAGCGTTGAAGCCCACACTAGCGGGGAGGTGTACGAGCAGTACTTC
TRBV20-1	11	TRBD1	TRBJ1-1	once	CSARTGIEAFF	TGCAGTGCTCGGACAGGGATTGAAGCTTTCTTT
TRBV18	16	TRBD1	TRBJ1-6	NA	CASSQDRGSYNSPLHF	TGTGCCAGCTCACAGGACAGGGGCTCCTATAATTCACCCCTCCACTTT
TRBV7-9	13	NA	TRBJ1-1	NA	CASSLGGMWEAFF	TGTGCCAGCAGCTTAGGAGGTATGTGGGAAGCTTTCTTT
TRBV10-3	12	NA	TRBJ2-1	NA	CAISEQTNEQFF	TGTGCCATCAGTGAGCAAACGAATGAGCAGTTCTTC
TRBV28	14	NA	TRBJ2-4	NA	CASRVSGAKNIQYF	TGTGCCAGCCGAGTCTCGGGGGCCAAAAACATTCAGTACTTC
TRBV2	15	TRBD1	TRBJ2-7	NA	CASSAQGPSSYEQYF	TGTGCCAGCAGTGCACAGGGGCCGAGCTCCTACGAGCAGTACTTC
TRBV19	16	TRBD1	TRBJ1-2	NA	CASNGAGGTSNYGYTF	TGTGCCAGTAACGGGGCAGGGGGCACCTCTAACTATGGCTACACCTTC
TRBV11-2	15	NA	TRBJ1-3	NA	CASSLGVGSGNTIYF	TGTGCCAGCAGCTTAGGGGTCGGTTCTGGAAACACCATATATTTT
TRBV7-9	17	TRBD2	TRBJ2-3	NA	CASSSYTSGGITDTQYF	TGTGCCAGCAGCTCGTATACTAGCGGGGGGATCACAGATACGCAGTATTTT
TRBV2	16	NA	TRBJ1-1	NA	CATPSINPGRRNEAFF	TGTGCCACCCCATCGATCAACCCAGGGCGAAGGAATGAAGCTTTCTTT
TRBV2	13	TRBD2	TRBJ2-5	NA	CASSVRGGETQYF	TGTGCCAGCAGTGTAAGGGGAGGGGAGACCCAGTACTTC
TRBV28	14	NA	TRBJ1-2	NA	CASRSLPALNGYTF	TGTGCCAGCAGATCCCTCCCGGCACTTAATGGCTACACCTTC
TRBV28	16	NA	TRBJ1-1	NA	CASRIAGFVGNTEAFF	TGTGCCAGCAGAATCGCAGGGTTTGTCGGGAACACTGAAGCTTTCTTT
TRBV6-5	12	NA	TRBJ2-5	NA	CASSYSTGAQYF	TGTGCCAGCAGTTACTCGACCGGGGCTCAGTACTTC
TRBV6-4	14	NA	TRBJ1-1	NA	CASSEEGGKSEAFF	TGTGCCAGCAGTGAGGAAGGAGGGAAGTCTGAAGCTTTCTTT
TRBV2	15	TRBD2	TRBJ2-1	NA	CARTDPQRGVYEQFF	TGTGCCAGGACCGACCCCCAGCGGGGGGTCTATGAGCAGTTCTTC
TRBV5-1	16	TRBD1	TRBJ1-2	few	CASSLEGQGDPIDYTF	TGCGCCAGCAGCTTGGAGGGACAGGGGGACCCGATAGACTACACCTTC
TRBV19	15	TRBD2	TRBJ2-7	NA	CASSTTSGGEAEQYF	TGTGCCAGTAGTACGACTAGCGGGGGAGAAGCCGAGCAGTACTTC
TRBV28	15	TRBD1	TRBJ2-3	NA	CASSLPGQGSYTQYF	TGTGCCAGCAGTCTTCCGGGACAGGGTTCGTATACGCAGTATTTT